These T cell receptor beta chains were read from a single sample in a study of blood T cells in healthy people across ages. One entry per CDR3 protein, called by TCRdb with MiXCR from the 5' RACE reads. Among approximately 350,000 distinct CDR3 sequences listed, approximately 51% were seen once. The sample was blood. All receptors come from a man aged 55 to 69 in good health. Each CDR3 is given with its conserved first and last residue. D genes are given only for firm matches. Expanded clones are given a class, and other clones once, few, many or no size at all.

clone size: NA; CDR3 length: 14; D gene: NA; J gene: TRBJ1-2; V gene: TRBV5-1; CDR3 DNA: TGCGCCAGCAGCGTGGCCGCGGCCAAAAGGGGCTACACCTTC; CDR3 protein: CASSVAAAKRGYTF
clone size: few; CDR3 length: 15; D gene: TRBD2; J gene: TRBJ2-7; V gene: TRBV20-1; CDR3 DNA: TGCAGTGCTAGAGACTGGACTAGCGGGAGTAAAGAGCAGTACTTC; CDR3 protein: CSARDWTSGSKEQYF
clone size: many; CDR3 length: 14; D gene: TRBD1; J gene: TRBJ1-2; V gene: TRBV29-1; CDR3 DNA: TGCAGCGTTGAAAGGATGGGACAGTCCGCGGGCTACACCTTC; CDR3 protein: CSVERMGQSAGYTF
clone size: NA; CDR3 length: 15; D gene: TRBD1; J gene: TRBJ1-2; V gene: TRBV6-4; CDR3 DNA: TGTGCCAGCAGTGACTCTGCGGCAGGGGGCGGTGGCTACACCTTC; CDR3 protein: CASSDSAAGGGGYTF
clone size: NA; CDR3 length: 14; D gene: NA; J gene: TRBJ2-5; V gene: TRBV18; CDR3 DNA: TGTGCCAGCTCACCAGAGGATTTAGTGGAGACCCAGTACTTC; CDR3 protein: CASSPEDLVETQYF
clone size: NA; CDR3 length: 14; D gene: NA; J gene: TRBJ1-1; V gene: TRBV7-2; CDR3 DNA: TGTGCCAGCAGCTTTGCTGCAGGGGACACTGAAGCTTTCTTT; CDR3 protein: CASSFAAGDTEAFF
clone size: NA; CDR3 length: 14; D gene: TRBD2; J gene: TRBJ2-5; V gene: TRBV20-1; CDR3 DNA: TGCAGTGCTAGTCAGGGCGGGAGTCAAGAGACCCAGTACTTC; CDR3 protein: CSASQGGSQETQYF
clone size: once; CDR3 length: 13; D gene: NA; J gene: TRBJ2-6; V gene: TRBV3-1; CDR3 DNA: TGTGCCAGCAGATCCAGACAGGCCAACGTCCTGACTTTC; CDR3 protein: CASRSRQANVLTF
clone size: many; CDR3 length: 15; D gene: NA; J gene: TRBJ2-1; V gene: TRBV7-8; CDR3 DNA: TGTGCCAGCAGCTTAGGTCGGGCCCGGGGGAATGAGCAGTTCTTC; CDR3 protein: CASSLGRARGNEQFF
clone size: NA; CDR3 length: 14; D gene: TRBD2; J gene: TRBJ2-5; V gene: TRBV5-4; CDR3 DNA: TGTGCCAGCAGCTGGGGAGGGCATAAAGAGACCCAGTACTTC; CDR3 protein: CASSWGGHKETQYF
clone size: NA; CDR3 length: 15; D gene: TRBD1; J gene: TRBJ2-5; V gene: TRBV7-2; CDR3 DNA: TGTGCCAGCAGCAACACGGGACAGGGAGGGTACAAGCAGTACTTC; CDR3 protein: CASSNTGQGGYKQYF
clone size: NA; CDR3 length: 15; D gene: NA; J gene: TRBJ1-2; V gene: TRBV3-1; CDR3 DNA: TGTGCCAGCAGCCAAGGGCGCGGAAGGGGCTATGGCTACACCTTC; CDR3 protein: CASSQGRGRGYGYTF
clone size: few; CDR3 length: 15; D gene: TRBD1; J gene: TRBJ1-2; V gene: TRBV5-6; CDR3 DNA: TGTGCCAGCAGCCCATTGACAGGGTCCTCTTATGGCTACACCTTC; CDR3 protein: CASSPLTGSSYGYTF
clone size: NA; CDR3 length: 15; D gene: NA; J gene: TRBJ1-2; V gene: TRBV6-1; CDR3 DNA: TGTGCCAGCAGTCCCCGGGGGGGAGCGGTTTATGGCTACACCTTC; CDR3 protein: CASSPRGGAVYGYTF
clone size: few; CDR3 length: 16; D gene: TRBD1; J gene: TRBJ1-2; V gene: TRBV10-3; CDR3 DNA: TGTGCCATCAGCCAACCCCCCGGGACAGGGAACTATGGCTACACCTTC; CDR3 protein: CAISQPPGTGNYGYTF
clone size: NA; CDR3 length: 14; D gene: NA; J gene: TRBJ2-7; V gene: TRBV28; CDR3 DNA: TGTGCCAGCAGTTTACAGCGGGTCCCCTACGAGCAGTACTTC; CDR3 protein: CASSLQRVPYEQYF
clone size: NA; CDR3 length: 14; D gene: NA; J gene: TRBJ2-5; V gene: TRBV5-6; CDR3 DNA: TGTGCCAGCAGCTTCTATGGGGGACAAGAGACCCAGTACTTC; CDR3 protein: CASSFYGGQETQYF
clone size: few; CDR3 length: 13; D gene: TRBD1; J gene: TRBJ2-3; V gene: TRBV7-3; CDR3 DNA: TGTGCCAGCAGCTTCCAGGGGGCAGATACGCAGTATTTT; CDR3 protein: CASSFQGADTQYF
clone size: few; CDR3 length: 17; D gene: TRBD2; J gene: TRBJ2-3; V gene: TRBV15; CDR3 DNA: TGTGCCACCAGCAGAGATTATGCTAGCGGGAGTACAGATACGCAGTATTTT; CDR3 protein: CATSRDYASGSTDTQYF
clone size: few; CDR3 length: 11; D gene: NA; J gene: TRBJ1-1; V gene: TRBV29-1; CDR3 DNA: TGCAGCGTCGGCTCGCGGACTGAAGCTTTCTTT; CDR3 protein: CSVGSRTEAFF
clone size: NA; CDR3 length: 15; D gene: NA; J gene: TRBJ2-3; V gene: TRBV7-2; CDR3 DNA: TGTGCCAGCAGCTTAGCGGGGGCACTCACAGATACGCAGTATTTT; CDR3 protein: CASSLAGALTDTQYF
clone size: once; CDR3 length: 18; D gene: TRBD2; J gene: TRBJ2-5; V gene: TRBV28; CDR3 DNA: TGCGCCAGCAGCTTCCCCTCCGGGACTAGCGGGAAACAAGAGACCCAGTACTTC; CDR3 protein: CASSFPSGTSGKQETQYF
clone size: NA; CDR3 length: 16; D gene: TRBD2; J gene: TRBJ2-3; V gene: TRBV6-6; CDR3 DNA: TGTGCCAGCAGTAACACAGCGGGAGGGGGCACAGATACGCAGTATTTT; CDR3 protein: CASSNTAGGGTDTQYF
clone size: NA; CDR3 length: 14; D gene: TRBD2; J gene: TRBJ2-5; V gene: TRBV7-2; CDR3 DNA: TGTGCCAGCAGCCCCTTAGCGGGGGCGGGGACCCAGTACTTC; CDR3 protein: CASSPLAGAGTQYF
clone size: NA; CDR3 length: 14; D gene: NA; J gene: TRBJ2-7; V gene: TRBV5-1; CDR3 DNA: TGCGCCAGCAGCTTGGCGGGGTTCTCCTACGAGCAGTACTTC; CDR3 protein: CASSLAGFSYEQYF
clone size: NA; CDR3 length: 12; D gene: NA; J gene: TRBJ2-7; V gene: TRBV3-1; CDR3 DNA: TGTGCCAGCAGCCAAGCAGCCTACGAGCAGTACTTC; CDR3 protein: CASSQAAYEQYF
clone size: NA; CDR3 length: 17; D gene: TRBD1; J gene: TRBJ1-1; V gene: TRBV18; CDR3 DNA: TGTGCCAGCTCACCGAGGGACAACAGGGGTTCGGGCACTGAAGCTTTCTTT; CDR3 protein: CASSPRDNRGSGTEAFF
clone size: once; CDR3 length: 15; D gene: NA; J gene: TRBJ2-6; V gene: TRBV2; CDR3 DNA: TGTGCCAGCAGCGACAGGAGCTCTGGGGCCAACGTCCTGGCTTTC; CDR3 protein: CASSDRSSGANVLAF
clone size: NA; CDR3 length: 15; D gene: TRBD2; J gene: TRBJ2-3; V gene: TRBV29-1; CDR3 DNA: TGCAGCGTTGATCGGACTAGCGGACGCACAGATACGCAGTATTTT; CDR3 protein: CSVDRTSGRTDTQYF
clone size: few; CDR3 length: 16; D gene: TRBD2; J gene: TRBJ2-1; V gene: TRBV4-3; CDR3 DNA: TGCGCCAGCAGCTTCCAGTTAGCGGGGGCCTACAATGAGCAGTTCTTC; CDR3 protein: CASSFQLAGAYNEQFF